This T cell receptor (beta chain) was retrieved from a study of blood T cells in healthy people across ages. Study context: Researchers report that template switching captured about one barcoded beta molecule per two T cells. Study-wide points: Naive CD4+ cells and diversity were both higher in long-lived donors than in aged donors. As naive T cell percentage varied, TCR beta diversity correlated strongly with it.

Losses at the gene ends were 2 bases for V and 1 base for J; bases not matched to a gene: 13. Germline-derived CDR1 and CDR2 are LGHNA and YNFKEQ. The CDR3 has 20 amino acids. Primed by a sample-barcoded 5' primer and a J-beta primer mix, a second PCR proceeded for roughly 7 to 11 cycles. Every individual sample yielded 2.5 million or more paired-end reads (each containing CDR3). From the 5' RACE reads, TCRdb called clonotypes with MiXCR, one entry per CDR3 protein. The sample includes fewer than 900,000 distinct CDR3 sequences, around 45% seen only once; the top ten take roughly 30%. This clonotype has more than one count but fewer than ten. The antigen remains unidentified.

Sample: blood. The receptor comes from an older woman in good health. This chain uses TRBV4-2 with TRBJ2-3, with 12 bases lining up with TRBD2. CDR3 sequence: CASSQQGLAGPQAGTDTQYF. The CDR3, as DNA: TGTGCCAGCAGCCAACAAGGACTAGCGGGGCCCCAAGCGGGCACAGATACGCAGTATTTT.